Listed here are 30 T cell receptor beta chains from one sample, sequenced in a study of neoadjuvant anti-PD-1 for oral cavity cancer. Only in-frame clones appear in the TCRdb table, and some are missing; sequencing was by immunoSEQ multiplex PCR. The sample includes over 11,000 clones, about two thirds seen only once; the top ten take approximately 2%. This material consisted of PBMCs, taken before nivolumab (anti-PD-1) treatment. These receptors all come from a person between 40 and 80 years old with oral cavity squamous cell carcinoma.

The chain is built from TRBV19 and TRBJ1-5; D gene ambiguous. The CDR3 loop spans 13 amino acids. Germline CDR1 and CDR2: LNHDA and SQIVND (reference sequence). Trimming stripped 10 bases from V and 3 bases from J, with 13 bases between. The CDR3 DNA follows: TGTGCCACCGCCCTAAGAATCAATCAGCCCCAGCATTTT. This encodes CATALRINQPQHF.

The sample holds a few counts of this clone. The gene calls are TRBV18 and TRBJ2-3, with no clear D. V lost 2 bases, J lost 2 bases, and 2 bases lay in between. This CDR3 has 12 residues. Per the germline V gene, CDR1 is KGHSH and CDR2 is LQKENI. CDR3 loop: CASSPFTDTQYF. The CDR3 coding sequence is TGTGCCAGCTCACCATTCACAGATACGCAGTATTTT.

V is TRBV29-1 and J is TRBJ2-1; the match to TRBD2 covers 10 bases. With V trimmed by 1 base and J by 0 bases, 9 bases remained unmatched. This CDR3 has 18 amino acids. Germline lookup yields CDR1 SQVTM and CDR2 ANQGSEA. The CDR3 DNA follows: TGCAGCGTTGAAGGTCTTAGCGGGAGGAACCCCTCCTACAATGAGCAGTTCTTC. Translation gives CSVEGLSGRNPSYNEQFF.

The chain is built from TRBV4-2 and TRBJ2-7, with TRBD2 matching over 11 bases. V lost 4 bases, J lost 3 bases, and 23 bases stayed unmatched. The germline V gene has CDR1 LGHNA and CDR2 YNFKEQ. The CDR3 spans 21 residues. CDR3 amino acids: CASSRQGSSGGPNVFYYEQYF. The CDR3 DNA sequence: TGTGCCAGCAGCCGCCAAGGTTCTAGCGGGGGGCCCAATGTTTTTTACTACGAGCAGTACTTC.

The CDR3 spells CASSWDRGQETQYF. The CDR3 DNA is TGCGCCAGCAGCTGGGACAGGGGGCAGGAGACCCAGTACTTC. The chain carries TRBV5-1 and TRBJ2-5, with TRBD1 matching over 12 bases. The V and J ends lost 3 bases and 5 bases, in that order; junction bases with no gene match: 2. The CDR3 loop spans 14 amino acids. In germline, CDR1 is SGHRS, CDR2 YFSETQ. Using reference TRBV5-1 and TRBJ2-5 for the parts outside the CDR3, the full variable domain is KAGVTQTPRYLIKTRGQQVTLSCSPISGHRSVSWYQQTPGQGLQFLFEYFSETQRNKGNFPGRFSGRQFSNSRSEMNVSTLELGDSALYLCASSWDRGQETQYFGPGTRLLVL.

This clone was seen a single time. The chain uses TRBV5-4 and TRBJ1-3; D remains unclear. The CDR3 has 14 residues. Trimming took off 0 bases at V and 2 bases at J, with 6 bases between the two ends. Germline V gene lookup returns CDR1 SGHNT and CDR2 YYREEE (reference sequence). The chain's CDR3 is CASSLALPGNTIYF. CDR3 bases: TGTGCCAGCAGCTTGGCCCTCCCTGGAAACACCATATATTTT.

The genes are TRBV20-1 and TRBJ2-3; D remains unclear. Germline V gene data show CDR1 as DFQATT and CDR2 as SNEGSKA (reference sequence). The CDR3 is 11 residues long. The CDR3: CSHRATDTQYF. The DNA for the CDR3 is TGCAGCCACAGAGCCACAGATACGCAGTATTTT.

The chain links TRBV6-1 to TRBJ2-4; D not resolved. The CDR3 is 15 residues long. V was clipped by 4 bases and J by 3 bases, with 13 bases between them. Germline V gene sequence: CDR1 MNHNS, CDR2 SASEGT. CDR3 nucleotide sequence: TGTGCCAGCAGTGTTCGGGTTATAGGCAAAAACATTCAGTACTTC. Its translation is CASSVRVIGKNIQYF.

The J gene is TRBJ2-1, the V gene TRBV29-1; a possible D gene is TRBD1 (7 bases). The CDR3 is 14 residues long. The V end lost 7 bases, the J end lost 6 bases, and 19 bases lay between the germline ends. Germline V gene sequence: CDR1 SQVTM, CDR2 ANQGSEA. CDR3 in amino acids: CSAEGGGQINEQFF. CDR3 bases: TGCAGCGCCGAAGGAGGGGGACAGATCAATGAGCAGTTCTTC.

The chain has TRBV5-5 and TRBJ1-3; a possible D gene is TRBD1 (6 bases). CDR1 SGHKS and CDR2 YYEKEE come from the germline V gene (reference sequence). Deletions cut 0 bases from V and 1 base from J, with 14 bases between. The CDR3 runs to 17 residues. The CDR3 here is CASSLDWGLRSGNTIYF. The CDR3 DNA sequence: TGTGCCAGCAGCTTGGATTGGGGGCTTAGGTCTGGAAACACCATATATTTT. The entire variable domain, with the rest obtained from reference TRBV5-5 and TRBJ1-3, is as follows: DAGVTQSPTHLIKTRGQQVTLRCSPISGHKSVSWYQQVLGQGPQFIFQYYEKEERGRGNFPDRFSARQFPNYSSELNVNALLLGDSALYLCASSLDWGLRSGNTIYFGEGSWLTVV.

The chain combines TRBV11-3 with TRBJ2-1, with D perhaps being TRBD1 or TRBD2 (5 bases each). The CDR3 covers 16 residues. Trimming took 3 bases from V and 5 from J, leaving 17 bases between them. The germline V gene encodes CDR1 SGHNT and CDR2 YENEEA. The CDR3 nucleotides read TGTGCCAGCAGCTTGGCCGGGACCGTGGTCGACAATGAGCAGTTCTTC. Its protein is CASSLAGTVVDNEQFF.

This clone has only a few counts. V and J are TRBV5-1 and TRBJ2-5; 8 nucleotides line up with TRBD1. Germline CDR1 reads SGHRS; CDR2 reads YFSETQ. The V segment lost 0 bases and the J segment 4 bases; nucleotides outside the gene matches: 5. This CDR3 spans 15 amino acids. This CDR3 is CASSLVPGGRETQYF. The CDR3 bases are TGCGCCAGCAGCTTGGTGCCAGGGGGCAGAGAGACCCAGTACTTC.

The CDR3 loop is CASSTIAGGHEQYF. CDR3 coding DNA: TGTGCCAGTAGTACCATAGCGGGGGGCCACGAGCAGTACTTC. The chain employs TRBV19 and TRBJ2-7, with 10 bases matching TRBD2. V was clipped by 4 bases and J by 5 bases; unmatched bases: 5. There are 14 residues in the CDR3. CDR1 is LNHDA and CDR2 is SQIVND in the germline V gene (reference sequence).

As DNA, the CDR3 is TGTGCCAGCAGCTTTACTAGCCCGCTTGAGACCCAGTACTTC. Translated: CASSFTSPLETQYF. The chain links TRBV5-6 to TRBJ2-5; D may be TRBD2 (6 bases). This CDR3 is 14 amino acids long. Trimming left V 2 bases short and J 5 bases short, with 13 bases between. Germline V gene data show CDR1 as SGHDT and CDR2 as YYEEEE.

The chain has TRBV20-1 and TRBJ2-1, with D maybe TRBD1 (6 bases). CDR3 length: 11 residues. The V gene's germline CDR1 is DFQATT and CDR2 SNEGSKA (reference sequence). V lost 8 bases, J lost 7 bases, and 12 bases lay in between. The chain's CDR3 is CSSGTLNEQFF. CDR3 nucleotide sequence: TGCAGTTCCGGGACACTGAATGAGCAGTTCTTC.

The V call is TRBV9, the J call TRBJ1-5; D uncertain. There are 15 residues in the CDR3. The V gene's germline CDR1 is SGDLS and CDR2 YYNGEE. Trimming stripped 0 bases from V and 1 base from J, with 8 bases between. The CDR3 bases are TGTGCCAGCAGCGTAGATGACATAAGCAATCAGCCCCAGCATTTT. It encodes CASSVDDISNQPQHF. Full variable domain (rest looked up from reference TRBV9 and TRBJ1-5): DSGVTQTPKHLITATGQRVTLRCSPRSGDLSVYWYQQSLDQGLQFLIQYYNGEERAKGNILERFSAQQFPDLHSELNLSSLELGDSALYFCASSVDDISNQPQHFGDGTRLSIL.

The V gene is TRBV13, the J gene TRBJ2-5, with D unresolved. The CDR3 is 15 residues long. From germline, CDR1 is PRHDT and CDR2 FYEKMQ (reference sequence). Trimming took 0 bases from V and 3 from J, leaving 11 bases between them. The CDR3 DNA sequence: TGTGCCAGCAGCTTAGGGAGGAGCAACAAAGAGACCCAGTACTTC. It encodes CASSLGRSNKETQYF. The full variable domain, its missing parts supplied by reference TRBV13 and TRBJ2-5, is AAGVIQSPRHLIKEKRETATLKCYPIPRHDTVYWYQQGPGQDPQFLISFYEKMQSDKGSIPDRFSAQQFSDYHSELNMSSLELGDSALYFCASSLGRSNKETQYFGPGTRLLVL.

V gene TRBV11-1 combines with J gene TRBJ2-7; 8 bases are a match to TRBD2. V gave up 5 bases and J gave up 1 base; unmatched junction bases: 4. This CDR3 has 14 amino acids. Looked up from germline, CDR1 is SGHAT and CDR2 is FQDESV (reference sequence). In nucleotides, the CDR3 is TGTGCCAGCAGCGTTTTAGCGGGGTCCTACGAGCAGTACTTC. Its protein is CASSVLAGSYEQYF. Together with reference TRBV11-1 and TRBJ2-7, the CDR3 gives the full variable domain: EAEVAQSPRYKITEKSQAVAFWCDPISGHATLYWYRQILGQGPELLVQFQDESVVDDSQLPKDRFSAERLKGVDSTLKIQPAELGDSAMYLCASSVLAGSYEQYFGPGTRLTVT.

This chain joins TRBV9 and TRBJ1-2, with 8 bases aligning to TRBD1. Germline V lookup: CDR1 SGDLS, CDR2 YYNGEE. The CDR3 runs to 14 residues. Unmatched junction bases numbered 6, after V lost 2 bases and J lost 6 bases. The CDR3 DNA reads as TGTGCCAGCAGCGTCGACAGGGGAGTAAATGGCTACACCTTC. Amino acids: CASSVDRGVNGYTF.

CDR3 in amino acids: CAWTSSILSYEQYF. In DNA, the CDR3 is TGTGCCTGGACAAGTTCTATCCTCTCCTACGAGCAGTACTTC. The chain couples TRBV30 to TRBJ2-7; D not resolved. V lost 4 bases, J lost 0 bases, and 13 bases lay in between. This CDR3 contains 14 residues. The germline V gene has CDR1 GTSNPN and CDR2 SVGIG (reference sequence).

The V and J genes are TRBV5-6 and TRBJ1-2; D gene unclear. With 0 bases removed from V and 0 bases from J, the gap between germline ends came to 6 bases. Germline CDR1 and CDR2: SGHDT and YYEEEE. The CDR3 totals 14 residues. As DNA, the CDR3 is TGTGCCAGCAGCTTGGTGGCTACTAACTATGGCTACACCTTC. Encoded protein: CASSLVATNYGYTF.

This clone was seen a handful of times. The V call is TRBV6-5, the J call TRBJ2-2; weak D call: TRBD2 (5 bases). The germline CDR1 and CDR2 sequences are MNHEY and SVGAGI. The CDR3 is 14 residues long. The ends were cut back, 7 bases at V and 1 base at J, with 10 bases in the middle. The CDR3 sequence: CASKKRRNTGELFF. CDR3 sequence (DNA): TGTGCCAGCAAGAAGCGGAGGAACACCGGGGAGCTGTTTTTT.

In DNA, the CDR3 is TGTGCCAGCTCACCCGGACAGGGTGGGCAGCCCCAGCATTTT. Translating it yields CASSPGQGGQPQHF. This chain uses TRBV18 with TRBJ1-5, with 8 bases that match TRBD1. CDR1 is KGHSH and CDR2 is LQKENI in the germline V gene. Trimming at V came to 3 bases and at J to 7 bases, leaving 5 bases not matched to a gene. There are 14 residues in the CDR3.

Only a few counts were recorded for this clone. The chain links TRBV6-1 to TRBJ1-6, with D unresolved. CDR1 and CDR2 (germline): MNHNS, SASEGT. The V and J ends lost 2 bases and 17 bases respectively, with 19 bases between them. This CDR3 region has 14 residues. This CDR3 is CASSETAPTAGIHF. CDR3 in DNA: TGTGCCAGCAGTGAAACGGCCCCTACAGCGGGGATCCACTTT.

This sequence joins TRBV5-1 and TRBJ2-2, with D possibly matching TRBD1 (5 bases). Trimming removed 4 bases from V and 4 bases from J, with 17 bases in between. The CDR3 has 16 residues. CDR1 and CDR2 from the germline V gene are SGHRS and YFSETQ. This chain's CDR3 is CASSVRQRTSTGELFF. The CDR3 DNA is TGCGCCAGCAGCGTCCGTCAGAGGACAAGCACCGGGGAGCTGTTTTTT.

CDR3 residues: CASSLIRTGPSNTGELFF. CDR3 bases: TGTGCCAGCAGCTTGATCCGGACAGGGCCCTCGAACACCGGGGAGCTGTTTTTT. The rearrangement uses TRBV7-3 and TRBJ2-2; the match to TRBD1 covers 8 bases. The J segment lost 0 bases and the V segment lost 3 bases, leaving 9 bases of the junction unmatched. Germline CDR1 SGHTA, CDR2 FQGTGA. This CDR3 contains 18 residues.

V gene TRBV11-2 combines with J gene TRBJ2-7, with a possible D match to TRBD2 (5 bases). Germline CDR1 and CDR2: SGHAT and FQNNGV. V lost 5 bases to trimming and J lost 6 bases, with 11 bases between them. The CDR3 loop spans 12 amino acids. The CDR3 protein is CASSPLRGEQYF. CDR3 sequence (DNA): TGTGCCAGCAGCCCACTCCGGGGCGAGCAGTACTTC.

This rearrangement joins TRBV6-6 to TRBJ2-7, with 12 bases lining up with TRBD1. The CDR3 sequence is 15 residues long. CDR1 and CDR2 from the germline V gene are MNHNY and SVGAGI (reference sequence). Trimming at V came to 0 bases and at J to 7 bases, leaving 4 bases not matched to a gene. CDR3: CASSYSGQGAGEQYF. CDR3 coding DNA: TGTGCCAGCAGTTACTCGGGACAGGGGGCTGGAGAGCAGTACTTC.

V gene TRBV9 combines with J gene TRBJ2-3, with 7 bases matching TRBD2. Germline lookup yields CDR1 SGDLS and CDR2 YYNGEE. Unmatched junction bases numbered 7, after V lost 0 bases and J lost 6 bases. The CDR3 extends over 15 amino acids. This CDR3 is CASSVGGGSLDTQYF. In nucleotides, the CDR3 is TGTGCCAGCAGCGTAGGGGGCGGGAGCCTGGATACGCAGTATTTT.

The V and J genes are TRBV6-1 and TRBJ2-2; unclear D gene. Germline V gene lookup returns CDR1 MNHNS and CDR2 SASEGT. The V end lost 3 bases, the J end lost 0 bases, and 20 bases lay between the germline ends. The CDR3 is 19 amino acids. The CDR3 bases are TGTGCCAGCAGTGAGTTCGCTGGCAGCAGATCAGCGAACACCGGGGAGCTGTTTTTT. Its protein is CASSEFAGSRSANTGELFF.